These 10 T cell receptor beta chains came from one sample sequenced in a study of shared clonotypes between healthy human individuals. Here immunoSEQ multiplex PCR was the method, and the copy in TCRdb shows in-frame clones only, minus some. The repertoire holds around 200,000 clones, about 68% seen once, with about 9.4% in the top ten. Sequenced sample: memory CD4+ T cells sorted from blood. Documented subset: CD45RA-negative fraction. Every receptor here comes from a man between 25 and 39 years old in good health.

The chain has TRBV29-1 and TRBJ1-2; 9 bases fit TRBD1. Per the germline V gene, CDR1 is SQVTM and CDR2 is ANQGSEA. J gave up 8 bases and V 4 bases, and 11 bases lay outside the gene matches. CDR3 size: 14 residues. In nucleotides, the CDR3 is TGCAGCGTTGTCCGGGGACAGGGCATTTCGGGCTACACCTTC. Translating it yields CSVVRGQGISGYTF.

Here the CDR3 reads CSVARDTPTKQYF. The CDR3 nucleotides are TGCAGCGTTGCACGTGACACCCCTACGAAGCAGTACTTC. The chain recombines TRBV29-1 with TRBJ2-7; D call uncertain. The V end was cut by 4 bases, the J end by 8 bases, with 18 bases between. The CDR3 has 13 amino acids. From germline, CDR1 is SQVTM and CDR2 ANQGSEA.

V is TRBV18 and J is TRBJ2-1, with D uncertain. Germline CDR1 is KGHSH and CDR2 is LQKENI. The CDR3 contains 12 residues. V lost 3 bases to trimming and J lost 8 bases, with 8 bases between them. CDR3 DNA sequence: TGTGCCAGCTCACCTTCTGCGGATGAGCAGTTCTTC. Its protein is CASSPSADEQFF.

The CDR3 DNA reads as TGCGCCAGCAGCTTCCAGGATCAAGAGACCCAGTACTTC. This translates into CASSFQDQETQYF. The chain carries TRBV5-1 and TRBJ2-5; no firm D call. The germline CDR1 and CDR2 sequences are SGHRS and YFSETQ. This CDR3 region has 13 residues. V lost 2 bases to trimming and J lost 2 bases, with 7 bases between them. Together with reference TRBV5-1 and TRBJ2-5, the CDR3 gives the full variable domain: KAGVTQTPRYLIKTRGQQVTLSCSPISGHRSVSWYQQTPGQGLQFLFEYFSETQRNKGNFPGRFSGRQFSNSRSEMNVSTLELGDSALYLCASSFQDQETQYFGPGTRLLVL.

CDR3 coding DNA: TGTGCCATCAGTGAGCAGGCTACTAGCACAGATACGCAGTATTTT. Its protein is CAISEQATSTDTQYF. The gene calls are TRBV10-3 and TRBJ2-3, with no clear D. The V end was cut by 2 bases, the J end by 0 bases, with 9 bases between. In germline, CDR1 is ENHRY, CDR2 SYGVKD. The CDR3 extends over 15 amino acids.

The chain couples TRBV13 to TRBJ2-1; 8 bases are shared with TRBD2. CDR3 length: 16 amino acids. Germline CDR1 is PRHDT and CDR2 is FYEKMQ (reference sequence). V dropped 0 bases and J dropped 5; count of bases not matched to a gene: 6. The CDR3 region is CASSLGGSGANNEQFF. The CDR3 nucleotides read TGTGCCAGCAGCTTAGGAGGTAGCGGGGCTAACAATGAGCAGTTCTTC.

V is TRBV5-4 and J is TRBJ2-7; D gene uncertain. Germline V lookup: CDR1 SGHNT, CDR2 YYREEE (reference sequence). V was trimmed by 1 base and J by 5 bases, leaving 13 bases between them. The CDR3 is 14 amino acids. The CDR3 coding sequence is TGTGCCAGCAGCTTGCAAGGTGTTAGGCACGAGCAGTACTTC. It yields the protein CASSLQGVRHEQYF. Full variable domain (outside the CDR3, taken from reference TRBV5-4 and TRBJ2-7): ETGVTQSPTHLIKTRGQQVTLRCSSQSGHNTVSWYQQALGQGPQFIFQYYREEENGRGNFPPRFSGLQFPNYSSELNVNALELDDSALYLCASSLQGVRHEQYFGPGTRLTVT.

This clone has more than one count but fewer than ten. CDR3: CASSERASWNRRLRNEQFF. As DNA, the CDR3 is TGTGCCAGCAGTGAAAGGGCCAGTTGGAACAGGCGCCTGAGGAATGAGCAGTTCTTC. The J gene is TRBJ2-1, the V gene TRBV6-1; possibly TRBD1 for D (5 bases). Germline assignment: CDR1 MNHNS and CDR2 SASEGT. The CDR3 spans 19 residues. Trimming removed 2 bases from V and 7 bases from J, with 27 bases in between.

The V call is TRBV19, the J call TRBJ2-1, with 8 bases fitting TRBD1. V shed 7 bases and J 0 bases; nucleotides not matched to a gene: 8. The CDR3 has 16 residues. Germline V CDR1 and CDR2: LNHDA, SQIVND (reference sequence). This chain's CDR3 is CASTLDRESSYNEQFF. Here the CDR3 DNA reads TGTGCCAGTACTTTGGACAGGGAGAGCTCCTACAATGAGCAGTTCTTC.

This clone was recorded a few times. V is TRBV27 and J is TRBJ2-7, with 9 bases matching TRBD2. CDR1 is MNHEY and CDR2 is SMNVEV in the germline V gene (reference sequence). This CDR3 contains 14 residues. V dropped 0 bases and J dropped 3; count of bases not matched to a gene: 0. CDR3 loop: CASSLSTSGYEQYF. The CDR3 DNA reads TGTGCCAGCAGTTTATCGACTAGCGGCTACGAGCAGTACTTC.